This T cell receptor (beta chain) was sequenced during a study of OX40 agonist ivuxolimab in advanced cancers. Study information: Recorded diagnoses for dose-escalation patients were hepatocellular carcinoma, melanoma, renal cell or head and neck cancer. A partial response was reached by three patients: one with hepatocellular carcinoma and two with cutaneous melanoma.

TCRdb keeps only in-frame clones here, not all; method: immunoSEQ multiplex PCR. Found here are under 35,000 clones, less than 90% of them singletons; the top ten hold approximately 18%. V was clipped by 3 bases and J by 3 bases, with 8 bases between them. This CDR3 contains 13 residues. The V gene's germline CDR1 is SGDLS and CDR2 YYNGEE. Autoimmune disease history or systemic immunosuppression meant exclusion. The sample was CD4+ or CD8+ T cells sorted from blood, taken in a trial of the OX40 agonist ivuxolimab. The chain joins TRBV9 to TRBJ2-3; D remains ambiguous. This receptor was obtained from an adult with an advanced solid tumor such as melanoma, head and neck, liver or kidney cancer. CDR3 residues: CASSDPRTDTQYF. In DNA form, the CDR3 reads TGTGCCAGCAGCGACCCAAGAACAGATACGCAGTATTTT.